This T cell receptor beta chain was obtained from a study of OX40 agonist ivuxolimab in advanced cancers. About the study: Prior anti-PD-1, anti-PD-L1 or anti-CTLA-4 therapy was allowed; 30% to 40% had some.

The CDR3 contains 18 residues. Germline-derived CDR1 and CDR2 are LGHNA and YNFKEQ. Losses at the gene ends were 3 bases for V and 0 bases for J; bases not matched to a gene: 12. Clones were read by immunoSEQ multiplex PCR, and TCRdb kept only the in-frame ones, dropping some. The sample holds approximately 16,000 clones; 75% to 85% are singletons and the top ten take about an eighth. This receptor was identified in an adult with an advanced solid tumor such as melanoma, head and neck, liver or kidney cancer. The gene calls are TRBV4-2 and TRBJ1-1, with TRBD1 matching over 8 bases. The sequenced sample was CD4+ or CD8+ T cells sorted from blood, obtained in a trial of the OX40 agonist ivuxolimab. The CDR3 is CASSQVQGETSMNTEAFF. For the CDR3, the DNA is TGTGCCAGCAGCCAGGTACAGGGGGAAACTTCCATGAACACTGAAGCTTTCTTT.